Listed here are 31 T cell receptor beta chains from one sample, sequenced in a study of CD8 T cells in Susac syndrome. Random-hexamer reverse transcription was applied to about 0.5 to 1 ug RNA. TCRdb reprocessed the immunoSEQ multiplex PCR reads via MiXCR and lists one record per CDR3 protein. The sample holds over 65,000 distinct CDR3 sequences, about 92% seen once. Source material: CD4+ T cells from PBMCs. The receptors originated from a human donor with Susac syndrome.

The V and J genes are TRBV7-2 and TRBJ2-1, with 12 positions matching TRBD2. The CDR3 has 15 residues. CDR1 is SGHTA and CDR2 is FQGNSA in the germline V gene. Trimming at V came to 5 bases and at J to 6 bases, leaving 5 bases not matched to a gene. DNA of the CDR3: TGTGCCAGCAGCAAACTAGCGGGAGGTAGCAATGAGCAGTTCTTC. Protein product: CASSKLAGGSNEQFF.

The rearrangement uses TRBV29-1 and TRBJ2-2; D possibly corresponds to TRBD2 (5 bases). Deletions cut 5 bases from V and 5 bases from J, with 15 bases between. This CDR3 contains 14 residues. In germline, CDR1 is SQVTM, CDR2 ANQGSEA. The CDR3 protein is CSVLRTTGTGELFF. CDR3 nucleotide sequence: TGCAGCGTTCTACGGACGACGGGGACCGGGGAGCTGTTTTTT.

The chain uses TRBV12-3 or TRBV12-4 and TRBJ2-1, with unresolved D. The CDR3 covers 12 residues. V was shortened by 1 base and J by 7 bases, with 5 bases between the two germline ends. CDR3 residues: CASSLGRNEQFF. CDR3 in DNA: TGTGCCAGCAGTTTAGGTAGAAATGAGCAGTTCTTC.

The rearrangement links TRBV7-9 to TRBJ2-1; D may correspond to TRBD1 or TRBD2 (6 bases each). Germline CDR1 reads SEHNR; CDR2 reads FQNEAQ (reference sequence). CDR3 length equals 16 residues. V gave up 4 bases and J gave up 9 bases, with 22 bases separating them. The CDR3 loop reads CASSSQRLWGAIEQFF. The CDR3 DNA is TGTGCCAGCAGCTCCCAACGTTTGTGGGGGGCCATTGAGCAGTTCTTC. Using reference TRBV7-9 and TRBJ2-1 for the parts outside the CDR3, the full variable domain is DTGVSQNPRHKITKRGQNVTFRCDPISEHNRLYWYRQTLGQGPEFLTYFQNEAQLEKSRLLSDRFSAERPKGSFSTLEIQRTEQGDSAMYLCASSSQRLWGAIEQFFGPGTRLTVL.

In DNA, the CDR3 is TGTGCCAGCAGACCGGGACAGGGGCAAGATACGCAGTATTTT. Its protein product is CASRPGQGQDTQYF. The chain couples TRBV6-2 or TRBV6-3 to TRBJ2-3; TRBD1 aligns across 10 bases. Germline-derived CDR1 and CDR2 are MNHEY and SVGEGT. This CDR3 contains 14 residues. J lost 5 bases, V lost 6 bases, and 5 bases had no gene match.

DNA for the CDR3: TGCGCCAGCAGCCCCCCGACCGGGACAACTGGCAATGAGCAGTTCTTC. Its translation: CASSPPTGTTGNEQFF. This rearrangement joins TRBV5-1 to TRBJ2-1; maybe TRBD1 (6 bases). The CDR3 is 16 amino acids. With 4 bases removed from V and 6 bases from J, the gap between germline ends came to 20 bases. Germline V lookup: CDR1 SGHRS, CDR2 YFSETQ.

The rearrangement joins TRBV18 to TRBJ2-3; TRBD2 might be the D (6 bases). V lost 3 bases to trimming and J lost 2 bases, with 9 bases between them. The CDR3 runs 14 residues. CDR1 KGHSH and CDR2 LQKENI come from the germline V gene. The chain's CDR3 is CASSPGTATDTQYF. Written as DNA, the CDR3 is TGTGCCAGCTCACCGGGGACTGCCACAGATACGCAGTATTTT.

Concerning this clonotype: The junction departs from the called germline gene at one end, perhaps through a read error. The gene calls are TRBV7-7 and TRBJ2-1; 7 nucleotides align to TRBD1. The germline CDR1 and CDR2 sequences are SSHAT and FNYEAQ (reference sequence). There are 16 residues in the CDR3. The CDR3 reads CASSLGIQGQIVAQFF. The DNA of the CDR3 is TGTGCTAGCAGCTTAGGGATACAGGGGCAAATAGTGGCGCAGTTCTTC.

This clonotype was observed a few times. The CDR3 DNA sequence: TGTGCCAGCAGTGCCGGGTTAACCTACGAGCAGTACTTC. Translation gives CASSAGLTYEQYF. This sequence joins TRBV12-3 or TRBV12-4 and TRBJ2-7; no clear D gene. Trimming took off 5 bases at V and 2 bases at J, with 10 bases between the two ends. The CDR3 length is 13 residues.

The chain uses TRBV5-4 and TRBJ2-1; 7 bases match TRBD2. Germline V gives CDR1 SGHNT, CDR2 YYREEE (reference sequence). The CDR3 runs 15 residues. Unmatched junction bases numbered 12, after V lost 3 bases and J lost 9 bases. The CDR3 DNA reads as TGTGCCAGCAGCTCGAAGAGCGGGGCCGGCGGTGAGCAGTTCTTC. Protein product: CASSSKSGAGGEQFF.

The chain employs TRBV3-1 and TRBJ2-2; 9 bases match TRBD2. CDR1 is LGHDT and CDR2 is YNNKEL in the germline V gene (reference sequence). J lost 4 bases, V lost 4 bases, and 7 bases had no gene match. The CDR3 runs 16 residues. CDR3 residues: CASSPTSGSITGELFF. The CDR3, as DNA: TGTGCCAGCAGCCCGACTAGCGGAAGCATCACCGGGGAGCTGTTTTTT.

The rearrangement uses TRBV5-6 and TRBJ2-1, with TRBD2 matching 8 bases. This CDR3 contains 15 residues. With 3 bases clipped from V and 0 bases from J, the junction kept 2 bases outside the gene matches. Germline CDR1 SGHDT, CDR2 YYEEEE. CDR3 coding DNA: TGTGCCAGCAGCTGGCGGGGGGCCTCCTACAATGAGCAGTTCTTC. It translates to CASSWRGASYNEQFF.

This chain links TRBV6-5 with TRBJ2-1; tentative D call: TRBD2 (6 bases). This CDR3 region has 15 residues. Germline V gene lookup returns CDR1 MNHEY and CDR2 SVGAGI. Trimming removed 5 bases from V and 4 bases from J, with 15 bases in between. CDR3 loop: CASSDLAGMYNEQFF. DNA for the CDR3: TGTGCCAGCAGTGACCTGGCGGGAATGTACAATGAGCAGTTCTTC.

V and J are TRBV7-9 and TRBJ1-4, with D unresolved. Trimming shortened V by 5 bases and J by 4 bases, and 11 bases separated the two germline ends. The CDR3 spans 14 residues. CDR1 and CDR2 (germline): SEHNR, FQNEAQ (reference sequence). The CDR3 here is CASSAGLLNEKLFF. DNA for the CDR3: TGTGCCAGCAGCGCCGGGCTTCTTAATGAAAAACTGTTTTTT.

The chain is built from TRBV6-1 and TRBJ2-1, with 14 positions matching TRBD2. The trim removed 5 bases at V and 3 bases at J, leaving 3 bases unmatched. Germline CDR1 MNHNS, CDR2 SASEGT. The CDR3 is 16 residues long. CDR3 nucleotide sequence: TGTGCCAGCAGTCAGACTAGCGGGAGGGTCTACAATGAGCAGTTCTTC. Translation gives CASSQTSGRVYNEQFF.

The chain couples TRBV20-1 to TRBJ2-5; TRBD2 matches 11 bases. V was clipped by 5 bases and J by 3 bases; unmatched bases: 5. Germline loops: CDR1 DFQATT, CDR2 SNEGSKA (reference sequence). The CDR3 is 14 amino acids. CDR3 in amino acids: CSAYPTSGKETQYF. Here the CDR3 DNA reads TGCAGTGCTTATCCGACTAGCGGGAAAGAGACCCAGTACTTC.

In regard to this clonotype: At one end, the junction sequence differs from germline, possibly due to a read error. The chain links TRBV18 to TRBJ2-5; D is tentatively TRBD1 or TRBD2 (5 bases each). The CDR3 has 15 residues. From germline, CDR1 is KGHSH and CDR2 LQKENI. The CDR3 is CASAPPPGNGGTQYF. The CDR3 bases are TGTGCCAGCGCACCGCCACCGGGCAATGGGGGGACCCAGTACTTC.

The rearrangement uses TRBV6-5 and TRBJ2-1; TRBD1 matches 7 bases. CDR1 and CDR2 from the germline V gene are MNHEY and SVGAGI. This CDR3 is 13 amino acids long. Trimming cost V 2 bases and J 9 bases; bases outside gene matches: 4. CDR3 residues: CASSYADRFEQFF. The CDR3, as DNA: TGTGCCAGCAGTTACGCGGACAGGTTTGAGCAGTTCTTC.

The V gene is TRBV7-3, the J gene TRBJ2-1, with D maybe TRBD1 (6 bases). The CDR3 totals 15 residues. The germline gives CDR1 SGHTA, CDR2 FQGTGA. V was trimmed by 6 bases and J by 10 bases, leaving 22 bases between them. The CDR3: CASSLRRLGQGEQFF. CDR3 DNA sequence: TGTGCCAGCAGTCTTAGGAGGCTAGGGCAGGGGGAGCAGTTCTTC. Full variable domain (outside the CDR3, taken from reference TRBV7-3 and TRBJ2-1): GAGVSQTPSNKVTEKGKYVELRCDPISGHTALYWYRQSLGQGPEFLIYFQGTGAADDSGLPNDRFFAVRPEGSVSTLKIQRTERGDSAVYLCASSLRRLGQGEQFFGPGTRLTVL.

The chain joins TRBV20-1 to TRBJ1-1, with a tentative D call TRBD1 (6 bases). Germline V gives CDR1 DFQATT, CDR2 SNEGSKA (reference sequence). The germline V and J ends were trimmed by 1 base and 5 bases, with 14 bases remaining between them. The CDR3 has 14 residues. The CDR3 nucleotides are TGCAGTGCTAGAGTCGCAGGGGTTTTTACTGAAGCTTTCTTT. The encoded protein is CSARVAGVFTEAFF.

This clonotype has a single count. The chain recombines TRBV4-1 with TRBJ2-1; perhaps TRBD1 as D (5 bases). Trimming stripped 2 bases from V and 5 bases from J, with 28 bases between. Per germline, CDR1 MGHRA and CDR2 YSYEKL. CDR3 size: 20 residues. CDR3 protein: CASSQPKGLVKSSTHNEQFF. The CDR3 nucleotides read TGCGCCAGCAGCCAACCTAAGGGGCTAGTGAAGTCCAGCACCCACAATGAGCAGTTCTTC.

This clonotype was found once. Written as DNA, the CDR3 is TGTGCCAGCAGTTACTCGGGAAGTCGGAGCAATCAGCCCCAGCATTTT. Translated: CASSYSGSRSNQPQHF. The rearrangement joins TRBV6-5 to TRBJ1-5; no clear D gene. The V gene lost 0 bases and the J gene lost 1 base, with 10 bases spanning the gap. Germline CDR1 reads MNHEY; CDR2 reads SVGAGI. The CDR3 runs to 16 residues.

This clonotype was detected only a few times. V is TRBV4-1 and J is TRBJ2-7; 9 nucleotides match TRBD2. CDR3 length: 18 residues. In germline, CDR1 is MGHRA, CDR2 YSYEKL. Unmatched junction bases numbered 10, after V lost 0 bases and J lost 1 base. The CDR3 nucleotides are TGCGCCAGCAGCCAAGATCCCTCCATAGCGGGAGCATCCTACGAGCAGTACTTC. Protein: CASSQDPSIAGASYEQYF.

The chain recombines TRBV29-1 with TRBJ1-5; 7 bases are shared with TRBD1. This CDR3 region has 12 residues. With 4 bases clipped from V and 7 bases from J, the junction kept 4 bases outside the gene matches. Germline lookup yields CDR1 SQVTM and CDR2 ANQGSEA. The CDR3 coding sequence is TGCAGCGTTGGACAGGGTAGGCAGCCCCAGCATTTT. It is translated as CSVGQGRQPQHF.

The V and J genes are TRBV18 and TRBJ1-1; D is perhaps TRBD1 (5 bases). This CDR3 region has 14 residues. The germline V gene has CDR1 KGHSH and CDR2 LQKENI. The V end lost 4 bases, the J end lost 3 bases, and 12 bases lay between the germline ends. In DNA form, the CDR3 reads TGTGCCAGCTCACGAGATAAAGGGGACACTGAAGCTTTCTTT. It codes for CASSRDKGDTEAFF.

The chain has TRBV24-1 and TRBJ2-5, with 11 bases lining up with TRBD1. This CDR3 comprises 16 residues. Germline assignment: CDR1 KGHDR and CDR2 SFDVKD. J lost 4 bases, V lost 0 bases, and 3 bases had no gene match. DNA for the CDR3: TGTGCCACCAGTGATTTGGAAGGGACAGGGGGAGAGACCCAGTACTTC. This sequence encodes CATSDLEGTGGETQYF.

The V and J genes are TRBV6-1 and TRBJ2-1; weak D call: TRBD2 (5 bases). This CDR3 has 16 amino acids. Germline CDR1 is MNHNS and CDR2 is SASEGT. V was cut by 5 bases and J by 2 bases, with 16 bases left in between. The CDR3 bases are TGTGCCAGCAGTCCCCGGTCTAGCTCGGCCTACAATGAGCAGTTCTTC. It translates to CASSPRSSSAYNEQFF.

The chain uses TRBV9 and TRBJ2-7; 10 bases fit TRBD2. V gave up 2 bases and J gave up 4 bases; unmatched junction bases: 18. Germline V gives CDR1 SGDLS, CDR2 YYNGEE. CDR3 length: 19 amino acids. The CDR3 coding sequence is TGTGCCAGCAGCGTCGACTTCGGGACTAGCGTGGTACTGGGATACGAGCAGTACTTC. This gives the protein CASSVDFGTSVVLGYEQYF.

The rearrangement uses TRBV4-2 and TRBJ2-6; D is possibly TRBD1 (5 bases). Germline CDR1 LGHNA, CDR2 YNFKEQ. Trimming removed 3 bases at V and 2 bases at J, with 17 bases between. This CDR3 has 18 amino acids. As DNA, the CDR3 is TGTGCCAGCAGCCAGGCTGGCAGGGATGGAACTGGGGCCAACGTCCTGACTTTC. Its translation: CASSQAGRDGTGANVLTF.

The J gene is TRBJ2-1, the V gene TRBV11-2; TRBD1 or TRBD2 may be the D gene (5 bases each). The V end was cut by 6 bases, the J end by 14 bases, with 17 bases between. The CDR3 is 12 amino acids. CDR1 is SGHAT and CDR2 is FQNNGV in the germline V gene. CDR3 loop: CASSRDGWSKFF. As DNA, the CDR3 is TGTGCCAGCAGTCGGGACGGATGGTCCAAGTTCTTC.

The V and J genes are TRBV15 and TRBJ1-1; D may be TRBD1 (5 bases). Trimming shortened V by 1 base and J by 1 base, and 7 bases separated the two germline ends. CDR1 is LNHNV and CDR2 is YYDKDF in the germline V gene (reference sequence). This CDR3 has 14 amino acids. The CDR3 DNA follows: TGTGCCACCAGCAGAGCTGGGGGGAACACTGAAGCTTTCTTT. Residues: CATSRAGGNTEAFF.